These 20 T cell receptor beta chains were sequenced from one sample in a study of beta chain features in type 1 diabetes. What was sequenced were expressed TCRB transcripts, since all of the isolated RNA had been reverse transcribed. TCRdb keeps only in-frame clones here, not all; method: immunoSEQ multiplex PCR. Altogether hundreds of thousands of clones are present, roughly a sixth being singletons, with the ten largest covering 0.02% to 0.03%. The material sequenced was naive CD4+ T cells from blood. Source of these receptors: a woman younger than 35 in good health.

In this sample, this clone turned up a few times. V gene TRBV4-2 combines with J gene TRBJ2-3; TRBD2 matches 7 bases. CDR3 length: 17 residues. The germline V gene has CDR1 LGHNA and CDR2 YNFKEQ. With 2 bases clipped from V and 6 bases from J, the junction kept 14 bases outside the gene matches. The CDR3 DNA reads TGTGCCAGCAGCCAATCTGCGGTGGCTAGCGGTCCGGATACGCAGTATTTT. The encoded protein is CASSQSAVASGPDTQYF.

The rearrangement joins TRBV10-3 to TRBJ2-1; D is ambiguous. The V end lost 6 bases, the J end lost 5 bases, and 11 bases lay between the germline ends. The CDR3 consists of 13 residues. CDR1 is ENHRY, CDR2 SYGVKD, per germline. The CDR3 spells CAIRAAGDNEQFF. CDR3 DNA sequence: TGTGCCATCAGAGCTGCCGGAGACAATGAGCAGTTCTTC.

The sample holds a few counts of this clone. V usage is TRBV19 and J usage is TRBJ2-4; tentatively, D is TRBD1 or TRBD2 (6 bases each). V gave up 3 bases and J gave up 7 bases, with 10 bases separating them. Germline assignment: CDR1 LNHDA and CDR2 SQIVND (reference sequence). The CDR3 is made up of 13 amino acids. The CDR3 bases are TGTGCCAGTAGTATGCAGGGGAGGAACATTCAGTACTTC. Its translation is CASSMQGRNIQYF.

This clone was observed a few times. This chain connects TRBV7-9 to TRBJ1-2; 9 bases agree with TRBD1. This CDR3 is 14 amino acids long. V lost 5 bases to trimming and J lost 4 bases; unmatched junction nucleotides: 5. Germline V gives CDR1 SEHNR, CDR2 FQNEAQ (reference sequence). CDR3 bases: TGTGCCAGCAGCGTCGGGACAGGGCTCTATGGCTACACCTTC. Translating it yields CASSVGTGLYGYTF. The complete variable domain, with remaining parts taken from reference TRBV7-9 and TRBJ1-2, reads DTGVSQNPRHKITKRGQNVTFRCDPISEHNRLYWYRQTLGQGPEFLTYFQNEAQLEKSRLLSDRFSAERPKGSFSTLEIQRTEQGDSAMYLCASSVGTGLYGYTFGSGTRLTVV.

In DNA, the CDR3 is TGTGCCAGCATATCTGGGACAGACGCTTATGGCTACACCTTC. Its protein product is CASISGTDAYGYTF. V and J are TRBV28 and TRBJ1-2, with 7 bases fitting TRBD1. The ends lost 7 bases at V and 5 bases at J; junction bases unmatched: 10. Germline CDR1 is MDHEN and CDR2 is SYDVKM. CDR3 length: 14 amino acids.

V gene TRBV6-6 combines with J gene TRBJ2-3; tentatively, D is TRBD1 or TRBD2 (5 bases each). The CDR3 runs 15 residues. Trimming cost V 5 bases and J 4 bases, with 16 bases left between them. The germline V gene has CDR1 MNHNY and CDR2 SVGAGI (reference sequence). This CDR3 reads CASSQRGGGSDTQYF. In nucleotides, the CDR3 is TGTGCCAGCAGTCAAAGGGGCGGAGGTTCAGATACGCAGTATTTT.

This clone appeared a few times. This chain's CDR3 is CASSFPARGRPNTEAFF. CDR3 nucleotide sequence: TGTGCCAGCAGTTTCCCGGCCAGGGGGCGACCGAACACTGAAGCTTTCTTT. The V call is TRBV28, the J call TRBJ1-1; 8 nucleotides line up with TRBD1. This CDR3 is 17 amino acids long. The germline V gene encodes CDR1 MDHEN and CDR2 SYDVKM. V shed 3 bases and J 1 base; nucleotides not matched to a gene: 10.

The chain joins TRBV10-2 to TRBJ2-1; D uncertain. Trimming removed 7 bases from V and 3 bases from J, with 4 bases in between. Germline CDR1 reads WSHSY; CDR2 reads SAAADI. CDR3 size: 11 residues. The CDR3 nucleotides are TGCGCCAGCATGTTCTACAATGAGCAGTTCTTC. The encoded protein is CASMFYNEQFF.

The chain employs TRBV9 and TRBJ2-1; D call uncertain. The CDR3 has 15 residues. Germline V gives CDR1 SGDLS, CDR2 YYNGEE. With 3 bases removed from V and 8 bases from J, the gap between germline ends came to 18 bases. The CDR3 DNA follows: TGTGCCAGCAGCGGAGGCCGGGCAGGTCAGGATGAGCAGTTCTTC. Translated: CASSGGRAGQDEQFF.

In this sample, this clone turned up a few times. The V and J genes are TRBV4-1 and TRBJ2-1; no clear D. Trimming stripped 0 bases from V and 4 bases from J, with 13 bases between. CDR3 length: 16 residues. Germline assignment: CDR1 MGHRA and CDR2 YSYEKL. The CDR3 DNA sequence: TGCGCCAGCAGCCAAGAACGGCCGAAAGCTTACAATGAGCAGTTCTTC. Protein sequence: CASSQERPKAYNEQFF.

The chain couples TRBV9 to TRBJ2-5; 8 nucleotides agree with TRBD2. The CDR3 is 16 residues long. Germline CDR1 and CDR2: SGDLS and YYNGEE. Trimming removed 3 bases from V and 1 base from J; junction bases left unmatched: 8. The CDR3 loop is CASSALGGAGQETQYF. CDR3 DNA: TGTGCCAGCAGCGCCCTCGGGGGGGCAGGCCAAGAGACCCAGTACTTC.

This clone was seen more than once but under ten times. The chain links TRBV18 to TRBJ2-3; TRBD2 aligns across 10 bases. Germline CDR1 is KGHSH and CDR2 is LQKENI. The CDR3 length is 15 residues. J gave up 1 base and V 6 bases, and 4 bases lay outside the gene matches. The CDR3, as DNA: TGTGCCAGCTCTGGCGGGACTAGCGGCACAGATACGCAGTATTTT. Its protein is CASSGGTSGTDTQYF.

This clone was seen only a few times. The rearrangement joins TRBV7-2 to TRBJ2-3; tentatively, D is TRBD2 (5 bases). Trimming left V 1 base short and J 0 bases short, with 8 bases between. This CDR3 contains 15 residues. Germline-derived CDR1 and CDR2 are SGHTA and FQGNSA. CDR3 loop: CASSLESGSTDTQYF. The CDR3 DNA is TGTGCCAGCAGCTTAGAGAGCGGCAGCACAGATACGCAGTATTTT.

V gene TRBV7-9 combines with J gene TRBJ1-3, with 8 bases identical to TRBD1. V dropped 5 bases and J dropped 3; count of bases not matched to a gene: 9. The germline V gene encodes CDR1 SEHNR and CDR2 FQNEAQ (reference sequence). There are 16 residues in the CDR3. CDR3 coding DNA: TGTGCCAGCAGCCACGCGACAGGGGTATTTGGAAACACCATATATTTT. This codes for CASSHATGVFGNTIYF.

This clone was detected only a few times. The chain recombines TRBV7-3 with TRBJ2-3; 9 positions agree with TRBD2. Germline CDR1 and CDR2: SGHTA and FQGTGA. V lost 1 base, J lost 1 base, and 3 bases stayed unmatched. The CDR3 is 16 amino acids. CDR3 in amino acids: CASSLMLAGGTDTQYF. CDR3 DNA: TGTGCCAGCAGCTTAATGTTAGCGGGAGGCACAGATACGCAGTATTTT.

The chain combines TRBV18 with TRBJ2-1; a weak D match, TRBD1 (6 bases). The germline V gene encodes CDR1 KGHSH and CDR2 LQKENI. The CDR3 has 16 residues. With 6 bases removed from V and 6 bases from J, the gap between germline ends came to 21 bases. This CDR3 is CASSLSTRGLSNEQFF. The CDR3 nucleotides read TGTGCCAGCTCCCTCTCTACCAGGGGATTATCCAATGAGCAGTTCTTC.

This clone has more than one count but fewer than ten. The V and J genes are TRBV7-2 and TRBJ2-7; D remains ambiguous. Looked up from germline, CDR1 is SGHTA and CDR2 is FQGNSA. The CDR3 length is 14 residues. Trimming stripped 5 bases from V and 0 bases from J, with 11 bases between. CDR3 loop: CASSARSSSYEQYF. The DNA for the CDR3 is TGTGCCAGCAGCGCCCGCAGTTCCTCCTACGAGCAGTACTTC.

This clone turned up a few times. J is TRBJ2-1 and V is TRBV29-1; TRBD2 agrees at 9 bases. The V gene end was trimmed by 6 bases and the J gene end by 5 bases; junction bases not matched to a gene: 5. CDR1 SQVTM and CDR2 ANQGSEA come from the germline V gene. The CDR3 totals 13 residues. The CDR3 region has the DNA TGCAGCGTCAGGACTAGCGCGGACAATGAGCAGTTCTTC. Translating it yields CSVRTSADNEQFF.

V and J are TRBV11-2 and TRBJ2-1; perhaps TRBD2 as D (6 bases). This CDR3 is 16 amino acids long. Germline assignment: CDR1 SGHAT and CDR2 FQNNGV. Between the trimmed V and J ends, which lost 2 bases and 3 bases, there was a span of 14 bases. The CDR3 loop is CASSLRRDHNYNEQFF. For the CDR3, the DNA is TGTGCCAGCAGCTTACGGAGGGACCACAACTACAATGAGCAGTTCTTC.

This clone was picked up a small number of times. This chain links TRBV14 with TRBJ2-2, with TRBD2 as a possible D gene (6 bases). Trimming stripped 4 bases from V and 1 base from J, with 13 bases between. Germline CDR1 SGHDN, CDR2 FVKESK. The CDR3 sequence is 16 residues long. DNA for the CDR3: TGTGCCAGCAGCCCTAGGGACTCTTGGAACACCGGGGAGCTGTTTTTT. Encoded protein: CASSPRDSWNTGELFF.